This is a list of T cell receptor beta chains from one sample in a study of siplizumab effects on memory and regulatory T cells. Clones were read by immunoSEQ multiplex PCR, and TCRdb kept only the in-frame ones, dropping some. The table has just over 8,500 clones, about 70% seen once. Sequenced: effector memory CD8+ T cells sorted from blood. The source of these receptors is a human donor in good health. Both conserved end residues are part of each CDR3. A D gene is named only where the DNA matches it firmly. Only some rows state a clone size, as once, few, many or a class for expanded clones.

clone_size j_call d_call v_call cdr3_nt cdr3_aa
NA TRBJ2-2 TRBD1 TRBV27 TGTGCCAGCAGTTTGCAGGGGGCCACCGGGGAGCTGTTTTTT CASSLQGATGELFF
NA TRBJ2-1 NA TRBV6-4 TGTGCCAGCAGTGACAAGGAGGGGGCGGGAGATGAGCAGTTCTTC CASSDKEGAGDEQFF
few TRBJ1-4 TRBD1 TRBV2 TGTGCCAGCAGCTCAGGCGTGGGACAGGGGTATGAAAAACTGTTTTTT CASSSGVGQGYEKLFF
NA TRBJ1-1 NA TRBV19 TGTGCCAGTAGTATAATGGCCGAGAACACTGAAGCTTTCTTT CASSIMAENTEAFF
NA TRBJ1-2 TRBD1 TRBV6-7 TGTGCCAGCAGTGTACTGGGGACAGCGCTCTCGTACACCTTC CASSVLGTALSYTF
few TRBJ2-1 TRBD2 TRBV6-5 TGTGCCAGCAGTTACGGTCTAGCGGCTTACAATGAGCAGTTCTTC CASSYGLAAYNEQFF
few TRBJ1-5 TRBD1 TRBV2 TGTGCCAGCAGCGAGGGACAGTACTATGATCAGCCCCAGCATTTT CASSEGQYYDQPQHF
NA TRBJ1-1 NA TRBV6-1 TGTGCCAGCAGCATATCCGTTAACACTGAAGCTTTCTTT CASSISVNTEAFF
NA TRBJ1-2 NA TRBV9 TGTGCCAGCAGCCAAGGAATTGAGGGTAACTATGGCTACACCTTC CASSQGIEGNYGYTF
NA TRBJ1-3 NA TRBV4-2 TGTGCCAGCAGCCCCTCGGGAAACACCATATATTTT CASSPSGNTIYF
NA TRBJ1-2 NA TRBV5-4 TGTGCCAGCAGCCAACTCGGTTTATTAGGGGCGACTGCTAACTATGGCTACACCTTC CASSQLGLLGATANYGYTF
NA TRBJ2-7 NA TRBV13 TGTGCCAGCAGCCACACAGCGGGTTTGATCTACGAGCAGTACTTC CASSHTAGLIYEQYF
NA TRBJ1-2 NA TRBV29-1 TGCAGCGCCCGAGCACAGGGTGGCTATGGCTACACCTTC CSARAQGGYGYTF
NA TRBJ2-1 NA TRBV5-1 TGCGCCAGCAGCTTTGGTAATGAGCAGTTCTTC CASSFGNEQFF
NA TRBJ2-6 TRBD2 TRBV6-1 TGTGCCAGCAGTGACGTAGCGGGGGGGGCCAACGTCCTGACTTTC CASSDVAGGANVLTF
hyperexpanded TRBJ1-2 NA TRBV7-9 TGTGCCAGCAGCTTAACAGGGCCCTATGGCTACACCTTC CASSLTGPYGYTF
NA TRBJ1-1 NA TRBV9 TGTGCCAGCAGCGAGGGACTTGGGGCCACTGAAGCTTTCTTT CASSEGLGATEAFF
medium-sized TRBJ2-7 NA TRBV2 TGTGCCAGCAGTGACACAAGAGTTGCCCCGTCCGAGCAGTACTTC CASSDTRVAPSEQYF
few TRBJ1-3 NA TRBV5-3 TGTGCCAGCAGCTTGTTAAACACCATATATTTT CASSLLNTIYF
NA TRBJ2-4 TRBD2 TRBV7-3 TGTGCCAGCAGCTCGGGAGTTCCTAGCGGGAGTAGGAGAAACATTCAGTACTTC CASSSGVPSGSRRNIQYF
once TRBJ2-7 TRBD2 TRBV19 TGTGCCAGTAGTATAGAGGCTAGCGGGAGACGTTACGAGCAGTACTTC CASSIEASGRRYEQYF
NA TRBJ2-1 TRBD1 TRBV4-1 TGCGCCAGCAGCCACTTAGTAGGGACAGGGGGCGGTGAGCAGTTCTTC CASSHLVGTGGGEQFF
NA TRBJ1-2 TRBD1 TRBV5-6 TGTGCCAGCAGTTTCGTGGGACAGGGGGATGGCTACACCTTC CASSFVGQGDGYTF
NA TRBJ1-3 NA TRBV27 TGTGCCAGCAGTCCCCTTGTAGGGGCGGTTGGAAACACCATATATTTT CASSPLVGAVGNTIYF
NA TRBJ1-1 NA TRBV11-2 TGTGCCAGCAGAAAGAGTCTGAACACTGAAGCTTTCTTT CASRKSLNTEAFF
NA TRBJ1-1 NA TRBV19 TGTGCCAGTAGCATAACGGGACACCCGAACACTGAAGCTTTCTTT CASSITGHPNTEAFF
NA TRBJ2-6 TRBD1 TRBV19 TGTGCCAGTAGTATTTTGGGACAGGCTATCTCTGGGGCCAACGTCCTGACTTTC CASSILGQAISGANVLTF
NA TRBJ2-7 NA TRBV6-5 TGTGCCAGCAGTCACCCTGTGAGACTGGGCTACGAGCAGTACTTC CASSHPVRLGYEQYF
NA TRBJ2-7 TRBD1 TRBV2 TGTGCCAGCAGTGAAGGGACAGGGGGCAACTATCAACGGTACTTC CASSEGTGGNYQRYF
NA TRBJ2-3 NA TRBV10-1 TGCGCCAGCAGCCGGGACACAAGCACAGATACGCAGTATTTT CASSRDTSTDTQYF
once TRBJ1-6 NA TRBV9 TGTGCCAGCAGCGGACGACAGAGCTCCTATAATTCACCCCTCCACTTT CASSGRQSSYNSPLHF
once TRBJ2-1 NA TRBV9 TGTGCCAGCACGGAAATCTCCTACAATGAGCAGTTCTTC CASTEISYNEQFF
NA TRBJ2-3 TRBD2 TRBV5-1 TGCCCCAGCAACCTCGGGGCTAGCGGGGGGGATACGCAGTATTTT CPSNLGASGGDTQYF
NA TRBJ2-3 NA TRBV27 TGTGCCAGCAGTCTACACACGACGGGTAAAGATACGCAGTATTTT CASSLHTTGKDTQYF
NA TRBJ1-1 TRBD1 TRBV6-6 TGTGCCAGCAGTTTCCTGTACGACAGGGGTGAAGCTTTCTTT CASSFLYDRGEAFF
NA TRBJ2-1 TRBD2 TRBV7-3 TGTGCCAGCAGCGAGGGACTAGGCAATGAGCAGTTCTTC CASSEGLGNEQFF
few TRBJ2-1 NA TRBV9 TGTGCCAGCAGCGTCGAGGAGGGAGTATACAATGAGCAGTTCTTC CASSVEEGVYNEQFF
NA TRBJ1-1 TRBD1 TRBV4-1 TGCGCCAGCAGCCAAGCGGGACAGGGTGCTTACACTGAAGCTTTCTTT CASSQAGQGAYTEAFF
NA TRBJ1-3 TRBD1 TRBV4-1 TGCGCCAGCAGCCCCGGGACAGGGCAGTGGTTAGGGGGAAACACCATATATTTT CASSPGTGQWLGGNTIYF
NA TRBJ2-3 TRBD1 TRBV9 TGTGCCAGCAGCCTGGACAGGGAATCAGATACGCAGTATTTT CASSLDRESDTQYF
few TRBJ2-4 NA TRBV7-9 TGTGCCAGCAGCTTAAATGACGGGGCCAAAAACATTCAGTACTTC CASSLNDGAKNIQYF
NA TRBJ2-1 NA TRBV19 TGTGCCAGTAGTGTCTCAGACTACGGTGAGCAGTTCTTC CASSVSDYGEQFF
NA TRBJ1-5 NA TRBV5-4 TGTGCCAGCAGCCGAACGGGGGAGGACAATCAGCCCCAGCATTTT CASSRTGEDNQPQHF